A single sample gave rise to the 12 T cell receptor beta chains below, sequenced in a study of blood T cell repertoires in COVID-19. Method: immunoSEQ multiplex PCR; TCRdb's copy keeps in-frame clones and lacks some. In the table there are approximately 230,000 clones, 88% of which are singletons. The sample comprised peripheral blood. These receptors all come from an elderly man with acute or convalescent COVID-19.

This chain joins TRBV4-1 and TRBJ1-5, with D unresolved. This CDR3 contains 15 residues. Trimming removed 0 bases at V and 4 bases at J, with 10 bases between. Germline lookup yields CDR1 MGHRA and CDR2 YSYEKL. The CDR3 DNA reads TGCGCCAGCAGCCAAGACCGGGGAGCGAATCAGCCCCAGCATTTT. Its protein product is CASSQDRGANQPQHF.

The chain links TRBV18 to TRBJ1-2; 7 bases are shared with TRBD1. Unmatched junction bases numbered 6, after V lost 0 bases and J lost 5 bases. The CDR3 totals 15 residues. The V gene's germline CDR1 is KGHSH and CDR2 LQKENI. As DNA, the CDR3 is TGTGCCAGCTCACCACCGAGCAGACAGGGATATGGCTACACCTTC. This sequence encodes CASSPPSRQGYGYTF.

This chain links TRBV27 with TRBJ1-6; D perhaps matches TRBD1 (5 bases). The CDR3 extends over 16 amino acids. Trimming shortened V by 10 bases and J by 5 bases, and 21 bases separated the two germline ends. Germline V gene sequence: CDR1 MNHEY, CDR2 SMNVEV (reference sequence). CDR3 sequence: CATKIPGSKNNSPLHF. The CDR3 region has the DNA TGTGCCACCAAAATCCCAGGGTCGAAGAATAATTCACCCCTCCACTTT.

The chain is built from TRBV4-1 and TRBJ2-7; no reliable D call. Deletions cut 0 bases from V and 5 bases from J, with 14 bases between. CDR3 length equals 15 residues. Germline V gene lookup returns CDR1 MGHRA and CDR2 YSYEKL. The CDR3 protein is CASSQETWSYHEQYF. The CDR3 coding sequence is TGCGCCAGCAGCCAAGAGACATGGTCCTACCACGAGCAGTACTTC.

CDR3 nucleotides: TGTGCCAGCAGCCTGAGACAGGGTGGCCCCTACGAGCAGTACTTC. Residues: CASSLRQGGPYEQYF. The chain carries TRBV11-2 and TRBJ2-7, with 7 bases identical to TRBD1. This CDR3 comprises 15 residues. CDR1 is SGHAT, CDR2 FQNNGV, per germline. Unmatched junction bases numbered 9, after V lost 5 bases and J lost 2 bases.

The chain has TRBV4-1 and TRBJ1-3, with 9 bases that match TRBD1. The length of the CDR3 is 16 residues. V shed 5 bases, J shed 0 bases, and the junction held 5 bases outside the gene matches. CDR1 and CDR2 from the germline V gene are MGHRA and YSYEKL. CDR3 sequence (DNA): TGCGCCAGCAGCGGGACAGGGATATACTCTGGAAACACCATATATTTT. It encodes CASSGTGIYSGNTIYF.

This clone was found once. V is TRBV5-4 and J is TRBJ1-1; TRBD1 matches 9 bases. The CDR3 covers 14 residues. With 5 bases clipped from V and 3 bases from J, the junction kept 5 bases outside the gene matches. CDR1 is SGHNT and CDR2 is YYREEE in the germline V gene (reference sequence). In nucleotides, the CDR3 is TGTGCCAGCAGGGAACAGGGGGCGGACACTGAAGCTTTCTTT. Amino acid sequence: CASREQGADTEAFF.

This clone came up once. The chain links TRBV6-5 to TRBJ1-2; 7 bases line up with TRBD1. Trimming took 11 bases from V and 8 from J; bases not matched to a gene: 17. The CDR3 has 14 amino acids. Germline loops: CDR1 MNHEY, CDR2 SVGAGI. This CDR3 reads CAHRSGQGVLGYTF. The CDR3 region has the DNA TGTGCCCACCGAAGCGGGCAGGGGGTTTTAGGCTACACCTTC.

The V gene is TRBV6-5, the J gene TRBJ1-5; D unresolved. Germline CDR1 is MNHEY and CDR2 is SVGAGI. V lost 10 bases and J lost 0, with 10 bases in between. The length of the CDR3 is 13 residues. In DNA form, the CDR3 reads TGTGCCACACAGCAGTATAGCAATCAGCCCCAGCATTTT. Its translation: CATQQYSNQPQHF.

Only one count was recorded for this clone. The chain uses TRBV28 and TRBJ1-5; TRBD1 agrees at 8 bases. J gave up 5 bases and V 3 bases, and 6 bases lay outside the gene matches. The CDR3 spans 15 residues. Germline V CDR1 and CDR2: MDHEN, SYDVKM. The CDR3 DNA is TGTGCCAGCAGTTTGTTTACAGGGGGGGATCAGCCCCAGCATTTT. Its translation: CASSLFTGGDQPQHF.

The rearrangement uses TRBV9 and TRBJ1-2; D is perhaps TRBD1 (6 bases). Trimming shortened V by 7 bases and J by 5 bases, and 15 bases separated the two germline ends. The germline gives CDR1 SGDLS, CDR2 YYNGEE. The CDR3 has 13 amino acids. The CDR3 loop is CASSRGGRYGYTF. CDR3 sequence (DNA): TGTGCCAGCTCGCGAGGGGGAAGGTATGGCTACACCTTC.

CDR3 DNA sequence: TGCGCCAGCAGCTTGGTAGCGGGAGCCCATGAGCAGTTCTTC. It yields the protein CASSLVAGAHEQFF. V gene TRBV5-1 combines with J gene TRBJ2-1; TRBD2 agrees at 9 bases. J lost 8 bases, V lost 0 bases, and 3 bases had no gene match. The CDR3 is made up of 14 amino acids. Germline loops: CDR1 SGHRS, CDR2 YFSETQ.